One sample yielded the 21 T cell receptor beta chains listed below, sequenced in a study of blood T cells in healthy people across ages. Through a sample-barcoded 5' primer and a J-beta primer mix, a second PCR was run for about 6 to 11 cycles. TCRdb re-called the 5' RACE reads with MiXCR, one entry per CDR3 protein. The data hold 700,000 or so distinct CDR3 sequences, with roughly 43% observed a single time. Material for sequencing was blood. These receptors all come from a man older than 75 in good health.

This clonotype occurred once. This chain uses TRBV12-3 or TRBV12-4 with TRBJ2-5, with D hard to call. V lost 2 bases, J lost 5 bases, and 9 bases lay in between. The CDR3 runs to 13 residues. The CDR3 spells CASSLQLAETQYF. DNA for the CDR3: TGTGCCAGCAGTTTACAACTGGCGGAGACCCAGTACTTC.

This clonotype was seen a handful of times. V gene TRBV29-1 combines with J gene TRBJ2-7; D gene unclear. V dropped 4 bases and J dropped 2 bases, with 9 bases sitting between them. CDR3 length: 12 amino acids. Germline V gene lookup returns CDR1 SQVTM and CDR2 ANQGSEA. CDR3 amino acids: CSVASSTYEQYF. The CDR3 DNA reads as TGCAGCGTTGCGTCCTCTACCTACGAGCAGTACTTC.

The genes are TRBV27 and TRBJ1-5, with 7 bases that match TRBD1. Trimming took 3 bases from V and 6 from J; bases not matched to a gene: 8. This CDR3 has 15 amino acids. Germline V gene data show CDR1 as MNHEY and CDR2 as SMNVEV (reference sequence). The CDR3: CASSFKGAHGQPQHF. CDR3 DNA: TGTGCCAGCAGTTTCAAGGGGGCGCATGGTCAGCCCCAGCATTTT.

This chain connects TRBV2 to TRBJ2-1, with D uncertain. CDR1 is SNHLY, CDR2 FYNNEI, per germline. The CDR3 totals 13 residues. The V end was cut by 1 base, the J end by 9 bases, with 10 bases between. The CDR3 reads CASSEGDSSEQFF. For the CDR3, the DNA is TGTGCCAGCAGTGAAGGGGATAGTAGTGAGCAGTTCTTC.

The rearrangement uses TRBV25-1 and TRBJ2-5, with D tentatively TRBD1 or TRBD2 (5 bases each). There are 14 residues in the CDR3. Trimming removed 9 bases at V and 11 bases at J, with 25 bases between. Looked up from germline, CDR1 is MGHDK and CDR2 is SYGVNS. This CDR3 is CASQGPQPYNEQYF. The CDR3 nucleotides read TGTGCCAGTCAGGGACCACAACCATACAATGAGCAGTACTTC.

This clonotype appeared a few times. CDR3 loop: CAWRGQGYQETQYF. The DNA of the CDR3 is TGTGCCTGGAGAGGGCAGGGGTACCAAGAGACCCAGTACTTC. The chain uses TRBV30 and TRBJ2-5; possibly TRBD1 for D (6 bases). This CDR3 comprises 14 residues. Per germline, CDR1 GTSNPN and CDR2 SVGIG (reference sequence). V gave up 3 bases and J gave up 0 bases, with 11 bases separating them.

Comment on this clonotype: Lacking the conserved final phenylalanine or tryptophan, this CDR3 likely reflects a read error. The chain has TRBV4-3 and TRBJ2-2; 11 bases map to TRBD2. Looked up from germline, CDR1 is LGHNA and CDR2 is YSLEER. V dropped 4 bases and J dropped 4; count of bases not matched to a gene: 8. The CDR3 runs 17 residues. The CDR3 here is CASSRIAGGPGTGELFV. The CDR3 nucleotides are TGCGCCAGCAGCCGCATAGCGGGAGGGCCGGGCACCGGGGAGCTGTTTGTT.

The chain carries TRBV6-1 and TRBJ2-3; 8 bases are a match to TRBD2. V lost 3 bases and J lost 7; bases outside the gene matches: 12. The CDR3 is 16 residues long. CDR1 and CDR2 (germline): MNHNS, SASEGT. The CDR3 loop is CASSDLAGPPGNTQYF. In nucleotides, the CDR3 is TGTGCCAGCAGTGACCTAGCGGGCCCACCGGGAAATACGCAGTATTTT.

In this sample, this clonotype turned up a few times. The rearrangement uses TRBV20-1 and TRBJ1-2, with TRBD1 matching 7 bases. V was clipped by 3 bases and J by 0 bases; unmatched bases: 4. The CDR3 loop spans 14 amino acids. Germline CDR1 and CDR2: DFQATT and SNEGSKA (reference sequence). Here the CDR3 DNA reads TGCAGTGCTAGGGACGGACAGGCTAACTATGGCTACACCTTC. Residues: CSARDGQANYGYTF.

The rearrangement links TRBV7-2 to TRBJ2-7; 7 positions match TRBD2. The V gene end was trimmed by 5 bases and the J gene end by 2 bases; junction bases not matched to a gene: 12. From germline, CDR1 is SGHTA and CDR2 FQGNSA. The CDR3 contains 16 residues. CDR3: CASSVGLGDFTYEQYF. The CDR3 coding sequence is TGTGCCAGCAGCGTCGGACTAGGGGACTTTACCTACGAGCAGTACTTC.

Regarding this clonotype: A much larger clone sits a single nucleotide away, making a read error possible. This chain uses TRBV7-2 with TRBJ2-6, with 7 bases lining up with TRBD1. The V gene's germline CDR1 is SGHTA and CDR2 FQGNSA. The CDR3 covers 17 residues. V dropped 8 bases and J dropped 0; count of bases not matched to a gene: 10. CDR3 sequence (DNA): TGTACCAGCCCCCCGCCGGGACAGAACTCTGGGGCCAACGTCCTGACTTTC. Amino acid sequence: CTSPPPGQNSGANVLTF. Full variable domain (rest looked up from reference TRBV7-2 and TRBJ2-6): GAGVSQSPSNKVTEKGKDVELRCDPISGHTALYWYRQSLGQGLEFLIYFQGNSAPDKSGLPSDRFSAERTGGSVSTLTIQRTQQEDSAVYLCTSPPPGQNSGANVLTFGAGSRLTVL.

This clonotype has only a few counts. CDR3 bases: TGTGCCAGCCGGGGCGCGACCTACGAGCAGTACTTC. This encodes CASRGATYEQYF. V and J are TRBV2 and TRBJ2-7, with D perhaps given as TRBD1 or TRBD2 (5 bases each). Deletions cut 8 bases from V and 2 bases from J, with 10 bases between. The germline CDR1 and CDR2 sequences are SNHLY and FYNNEI. The CDR3 is 12 residues long.

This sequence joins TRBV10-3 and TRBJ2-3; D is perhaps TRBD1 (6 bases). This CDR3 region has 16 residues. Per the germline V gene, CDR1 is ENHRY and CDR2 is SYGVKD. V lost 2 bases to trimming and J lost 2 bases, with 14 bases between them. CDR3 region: CAISEIPGANTDTQYF. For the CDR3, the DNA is TGTGCCATCAGTGAGATTCCAGGGGCCAACACAGATACGCAGTATTTT.

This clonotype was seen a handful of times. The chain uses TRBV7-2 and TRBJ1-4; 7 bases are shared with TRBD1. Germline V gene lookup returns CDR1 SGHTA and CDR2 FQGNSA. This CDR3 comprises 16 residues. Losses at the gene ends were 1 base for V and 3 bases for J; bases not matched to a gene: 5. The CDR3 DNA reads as TGTGCCAGCAGCTTAGTAGGGGGCGGTGCTAATGAAAAACTGTTTTTT. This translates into CASSLVGGGANEKLFF.

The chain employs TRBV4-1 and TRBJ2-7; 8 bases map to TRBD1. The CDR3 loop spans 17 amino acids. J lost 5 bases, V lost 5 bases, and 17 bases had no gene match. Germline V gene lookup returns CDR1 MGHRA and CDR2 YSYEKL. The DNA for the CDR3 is TGCGCCAGCAGCAGAGAGGGGACTGGGACAGGTTCCGACGAGCAGTACTTC. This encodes CASSREGTGTGSDEQYF.

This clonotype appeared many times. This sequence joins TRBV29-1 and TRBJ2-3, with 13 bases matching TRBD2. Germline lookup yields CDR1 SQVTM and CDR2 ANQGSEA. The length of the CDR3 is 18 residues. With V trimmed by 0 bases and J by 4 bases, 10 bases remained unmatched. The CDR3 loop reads CSVEDPGGLAGKPDTQYF. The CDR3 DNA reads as TGCAGCGTTGAAGATCCGGGGGGACTAGCGGGAAAACCAGATACGCAGTATTTT.

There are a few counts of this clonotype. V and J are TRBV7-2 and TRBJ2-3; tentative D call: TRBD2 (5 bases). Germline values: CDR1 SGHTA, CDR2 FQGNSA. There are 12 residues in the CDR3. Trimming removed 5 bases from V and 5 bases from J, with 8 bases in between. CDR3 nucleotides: TGTGCCAGCAGCGCCACTAGAGATACGCAGTATTTT. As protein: CASSATRDTQYF.

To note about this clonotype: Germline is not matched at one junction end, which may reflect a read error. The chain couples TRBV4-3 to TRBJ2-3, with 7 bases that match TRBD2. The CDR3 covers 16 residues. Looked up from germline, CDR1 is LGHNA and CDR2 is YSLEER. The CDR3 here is CASGQEISGFGVTQYF. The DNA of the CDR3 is TGCGCCAGCGGCCAAGAGATTAGCGGGTTTGGGGTTACGCAGTATTTT.

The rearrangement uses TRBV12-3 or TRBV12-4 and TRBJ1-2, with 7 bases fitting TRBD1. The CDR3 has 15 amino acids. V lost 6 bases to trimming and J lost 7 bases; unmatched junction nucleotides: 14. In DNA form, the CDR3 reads TGTGCCAGCAGGAAAACGGGACAGCCCTCGGGTGGCTACACCTTC. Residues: CASRKTGQPSGGYTF.

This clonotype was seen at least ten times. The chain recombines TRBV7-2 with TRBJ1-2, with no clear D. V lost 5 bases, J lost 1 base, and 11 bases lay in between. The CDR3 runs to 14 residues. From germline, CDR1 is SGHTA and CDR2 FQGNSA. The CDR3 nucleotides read TGTGCCAGCAGCCCAAGCGCAAATAACTATGGCTACACCTTC. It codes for CASSPSANNYGYTF. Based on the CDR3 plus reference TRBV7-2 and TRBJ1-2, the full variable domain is GAGVSQSPSNKVTEKGKDVELRCDPISGHTALYWYRQSLGQGLEFLIYFQGNSAPDKSGLPSDRFSAERTGGSVSTLTIQRTQQEDSAVYLCASSPSANNYGYTFGSGTRLTVV.

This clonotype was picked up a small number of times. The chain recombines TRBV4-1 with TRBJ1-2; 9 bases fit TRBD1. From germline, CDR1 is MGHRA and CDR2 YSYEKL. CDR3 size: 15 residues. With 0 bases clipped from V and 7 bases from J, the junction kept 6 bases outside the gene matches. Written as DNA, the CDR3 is TGCGCCAGCAGCCAAGATAAACAGGGGGCAGGTGGCTACACCTTC. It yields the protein CASSQDKQGAGGYTF.